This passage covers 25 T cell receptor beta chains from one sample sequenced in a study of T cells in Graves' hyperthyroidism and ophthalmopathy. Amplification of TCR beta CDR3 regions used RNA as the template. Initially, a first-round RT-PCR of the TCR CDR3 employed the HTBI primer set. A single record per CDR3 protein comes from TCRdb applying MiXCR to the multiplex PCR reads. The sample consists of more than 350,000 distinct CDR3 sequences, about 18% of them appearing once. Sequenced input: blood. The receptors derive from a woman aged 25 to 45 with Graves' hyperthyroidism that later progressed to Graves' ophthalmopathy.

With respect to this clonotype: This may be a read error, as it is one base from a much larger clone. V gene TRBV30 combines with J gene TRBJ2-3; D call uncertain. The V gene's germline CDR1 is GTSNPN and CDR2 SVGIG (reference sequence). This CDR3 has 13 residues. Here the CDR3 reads CAWSVSYTDMQYF. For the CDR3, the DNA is TGTGCCTGGAGTGTATCCTACACAGATATGCAGTATTTT.

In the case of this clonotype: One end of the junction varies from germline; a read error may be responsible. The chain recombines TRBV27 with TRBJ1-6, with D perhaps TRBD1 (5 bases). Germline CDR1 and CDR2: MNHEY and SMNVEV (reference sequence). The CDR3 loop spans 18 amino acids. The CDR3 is CARSSCQYPPGTDSPLHF. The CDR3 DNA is TGTGCCCGCAGTTCATGCCAATACCCCCCCGGGACTGATTCACCCCTCCACTTT.

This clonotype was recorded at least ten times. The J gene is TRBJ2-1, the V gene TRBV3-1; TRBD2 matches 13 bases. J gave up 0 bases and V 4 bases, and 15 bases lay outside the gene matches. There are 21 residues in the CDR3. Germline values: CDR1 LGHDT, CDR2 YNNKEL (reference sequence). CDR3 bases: TGTGCCAGCAGCCTTAAGATTTCCGGGACTAGCGGGACCTCCTCCTACAATGAGCAGTTCTTC. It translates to CASSLKISGTSGTSSYNEQFF.

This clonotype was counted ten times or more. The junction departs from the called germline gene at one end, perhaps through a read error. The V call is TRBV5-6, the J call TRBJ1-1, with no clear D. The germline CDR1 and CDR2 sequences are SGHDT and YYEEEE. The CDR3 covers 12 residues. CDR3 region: CASSLGDTEAFF. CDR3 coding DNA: TGCGCCAGCAGCTTGGGCGACACTGAAGCTTTCTTT.

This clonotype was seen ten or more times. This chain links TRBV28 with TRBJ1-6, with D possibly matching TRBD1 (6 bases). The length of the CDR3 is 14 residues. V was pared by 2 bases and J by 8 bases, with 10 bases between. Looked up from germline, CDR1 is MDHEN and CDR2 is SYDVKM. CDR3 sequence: CASSLPRTDSPLHF. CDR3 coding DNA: TGTGCCAGCAGTTTACCCCGGACAGATTCACCCCTCCACTTT.

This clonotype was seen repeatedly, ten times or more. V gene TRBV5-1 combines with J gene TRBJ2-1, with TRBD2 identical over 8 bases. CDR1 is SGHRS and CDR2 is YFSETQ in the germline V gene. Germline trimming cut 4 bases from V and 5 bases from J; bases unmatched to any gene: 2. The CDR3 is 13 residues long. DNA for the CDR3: TGCGCCAGCAGCCTACTAGCGGACAATGAGCAGTTCTTC. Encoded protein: CASSLLADNEQFF.

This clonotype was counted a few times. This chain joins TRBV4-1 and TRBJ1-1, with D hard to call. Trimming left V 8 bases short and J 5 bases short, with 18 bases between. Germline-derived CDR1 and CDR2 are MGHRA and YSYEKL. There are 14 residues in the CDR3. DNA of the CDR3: TGCGCCAGCTCCAGACCCGAGCGCCGGACTGAAGCTTTCTTT. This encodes CASSRPERRTEAFF.

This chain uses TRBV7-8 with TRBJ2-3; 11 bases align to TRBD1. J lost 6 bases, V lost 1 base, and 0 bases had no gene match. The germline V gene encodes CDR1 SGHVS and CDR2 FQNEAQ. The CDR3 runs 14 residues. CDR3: CASSLGTGGDTQYF. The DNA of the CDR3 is TGTGCCAGCAGCTTAGGGACAGGGGGCGATACGCAGTATTTT. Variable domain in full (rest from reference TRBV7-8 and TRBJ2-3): GAGVSQSPRYKVAKRGQDVALRCDPISGHVSLFWYQQALGQGPEFLTYFQNEAQLDKSGLPSDRFFAERPEGSVSTLKIQRTQQEDSAVYLCASSLGTGGDTQYFGPGTRLTVL.

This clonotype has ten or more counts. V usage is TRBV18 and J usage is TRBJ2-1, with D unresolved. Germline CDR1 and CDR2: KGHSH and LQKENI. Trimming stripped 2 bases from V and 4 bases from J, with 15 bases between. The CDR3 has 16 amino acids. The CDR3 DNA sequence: TGTGCCAGCTCACCAGAAAGTGGAGCAGTTTACAATGAGCAGTTCTTC. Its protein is CASSPESGAVYNEQFF. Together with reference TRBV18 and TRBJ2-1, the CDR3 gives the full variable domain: NAGVMQNPRHLVRRRGQEARLRCSPMKGHSHVYWYRQLPEEGLKFMVYLQKENIIDESGMPKERFSAEFPKEGPSILRIQQVVRGDSAAYFCASSPESGAVYNEQFFGPGTRLTVL.

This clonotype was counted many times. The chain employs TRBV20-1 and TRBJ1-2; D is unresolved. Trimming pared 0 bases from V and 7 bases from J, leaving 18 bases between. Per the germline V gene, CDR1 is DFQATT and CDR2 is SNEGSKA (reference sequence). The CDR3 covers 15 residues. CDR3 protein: CSARDLSQGSGGYTF. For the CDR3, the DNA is TGCAGTGCTAGAGATTTGAGCCAAGGGAGTGGTGGCTACACCTTC.

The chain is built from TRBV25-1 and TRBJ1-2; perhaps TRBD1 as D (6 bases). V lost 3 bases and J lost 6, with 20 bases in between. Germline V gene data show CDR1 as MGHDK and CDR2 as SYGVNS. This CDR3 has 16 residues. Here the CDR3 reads CASSDEEDRATNGYTF. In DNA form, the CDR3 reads TGTGCCAGCAGTGATGAGGAGGACAGAGCTACCAATGGCTACACCTTC.

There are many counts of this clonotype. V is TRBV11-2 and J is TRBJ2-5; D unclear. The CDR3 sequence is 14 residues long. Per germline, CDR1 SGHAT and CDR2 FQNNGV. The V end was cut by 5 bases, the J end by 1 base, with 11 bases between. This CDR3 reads CASSPRLGQETQYF. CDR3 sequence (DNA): TGTGCCAGCAGCCCACGCCTGGGCCAAGAGACCCAGTACTTC.

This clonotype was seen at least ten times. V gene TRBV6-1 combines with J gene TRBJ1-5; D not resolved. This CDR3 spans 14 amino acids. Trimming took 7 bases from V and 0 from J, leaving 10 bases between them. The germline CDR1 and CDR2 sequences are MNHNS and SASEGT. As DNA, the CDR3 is TGTGCCAGCATAGAGCTAGGTAGCAATCAGCCCCAGCATTTT. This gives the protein CASIELGSNQPQHF.

The CDR3: CASSTPGQGTSGYTF. Written as DNA, the CDR3 is TGTGCCAGCAGCACACCGGGACAGGGGACGAGTGGCTACACCTTC. The chain combines TRBV3-1 with TRBJ1-2; 10 bases line up with TRBD1. The length of the CDR3 is 15 residues. Germline values: CDR1 LGHDT, CDR2 YNNKEL (reference sequence). Trimming at V came to 5 bases and at J to 7 bases, leaving 10 bases not matched to a gene.

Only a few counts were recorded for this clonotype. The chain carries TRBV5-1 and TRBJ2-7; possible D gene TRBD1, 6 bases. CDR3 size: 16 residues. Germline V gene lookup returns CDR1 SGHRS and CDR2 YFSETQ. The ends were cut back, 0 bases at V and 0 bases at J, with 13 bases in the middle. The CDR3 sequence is CASSLGPGDPSYEQYF. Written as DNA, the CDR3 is TGCGCCAGCAGCTTGGGCCCAGGGGACCCCTCCTACGAGCAGTACTTC.

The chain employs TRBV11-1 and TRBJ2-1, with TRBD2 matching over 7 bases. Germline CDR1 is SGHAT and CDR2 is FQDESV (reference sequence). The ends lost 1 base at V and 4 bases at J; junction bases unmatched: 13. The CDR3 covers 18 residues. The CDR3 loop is CASSLVWGGLRTYNEQFF. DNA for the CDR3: TGTGCCAGCAGCTTAGTTTGGGGGGGTCTCCGAACGTACAATGAGCAGTTCTTC.

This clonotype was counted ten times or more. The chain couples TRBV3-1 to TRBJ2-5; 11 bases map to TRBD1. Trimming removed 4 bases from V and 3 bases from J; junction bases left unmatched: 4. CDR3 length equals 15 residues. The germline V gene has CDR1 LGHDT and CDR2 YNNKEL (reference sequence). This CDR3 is CASSLRDRGKETQYF. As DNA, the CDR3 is TGTGCCAGCAGCCTCCGGGACAGGGGGAAAGAGACCCAGTACTTC.

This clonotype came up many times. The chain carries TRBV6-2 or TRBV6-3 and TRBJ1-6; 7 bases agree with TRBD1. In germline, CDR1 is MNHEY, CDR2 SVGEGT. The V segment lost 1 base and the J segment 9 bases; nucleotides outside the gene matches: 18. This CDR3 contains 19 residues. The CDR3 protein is CASSYLDRNNFRGGSPLHF. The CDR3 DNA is TGTGCCAGCAGTTACTTGGACAGGAACAACTTCAGGGGGGGTTCACCCCTCCACTTT.

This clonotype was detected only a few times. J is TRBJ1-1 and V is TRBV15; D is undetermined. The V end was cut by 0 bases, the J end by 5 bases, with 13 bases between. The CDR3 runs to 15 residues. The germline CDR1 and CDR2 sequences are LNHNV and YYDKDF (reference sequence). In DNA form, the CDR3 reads TGTGCCACCAGCAGAGATAACTCGGAGGGAACTGAAGCTTTCTTT. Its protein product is CATSRDNSEGTEAFF. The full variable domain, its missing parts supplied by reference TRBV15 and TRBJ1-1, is DAMVIQNPRYQVTQFGKPVTLSCSQTLNHNVMYWYQQKSSQAPKLLFHYYDKDFNNEADTPDNFQSRRPNTSFCFLDIRSPGLGDTAMYLCATSRDNSEGTEAFFGQGTRLTVV.

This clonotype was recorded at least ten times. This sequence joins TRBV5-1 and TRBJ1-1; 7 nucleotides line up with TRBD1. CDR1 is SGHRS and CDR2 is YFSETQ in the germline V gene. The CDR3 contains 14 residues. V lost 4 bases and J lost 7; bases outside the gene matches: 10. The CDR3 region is CASSLGEGANEAFF. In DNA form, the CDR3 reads TGCGCCAGCAGCCTCGGGGAGGGGGCGAATGAAGCTTTCTTT.

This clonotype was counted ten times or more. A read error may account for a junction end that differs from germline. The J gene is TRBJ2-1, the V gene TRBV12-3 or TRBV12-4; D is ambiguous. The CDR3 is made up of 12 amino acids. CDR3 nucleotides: TGTGCCAGCAGTTTAACCGACAAAGAGCAGTTCTTC. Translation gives CASSLTDKEQFF.

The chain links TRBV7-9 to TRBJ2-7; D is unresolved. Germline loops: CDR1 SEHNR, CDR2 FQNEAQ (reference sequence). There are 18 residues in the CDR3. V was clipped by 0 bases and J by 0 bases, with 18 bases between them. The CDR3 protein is CASSLARIGLPNSYEQYF. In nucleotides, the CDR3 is TGTGCCAGCAGCTTAGCGCGAATTGGGTTACCAAACTCCTACGAGCAGTACTTC. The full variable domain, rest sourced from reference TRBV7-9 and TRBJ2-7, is DTGVSQNPRHKITKRGQNVTFRCDPISEHNRLYWYRQTLGQGPEFLTYFQNEAQLEKSRLLSDRFSAERPKGSFSTLEIQRTEQGDSAMYLCASSLARIGLPNSYEQYFGPGTRLTVT.

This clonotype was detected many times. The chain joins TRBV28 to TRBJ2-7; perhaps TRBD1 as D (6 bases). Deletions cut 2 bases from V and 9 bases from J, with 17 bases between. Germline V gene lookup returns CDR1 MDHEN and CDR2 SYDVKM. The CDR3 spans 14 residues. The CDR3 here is CASSLTQGTSGQYF. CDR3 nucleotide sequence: TGTGCCAGCAGTTTAACACAGGGCACCTCGGGGCAGTACTTC. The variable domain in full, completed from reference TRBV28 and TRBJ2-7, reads DVKVTQSSRYLVKRTGEKVFLECVQDMDHENMFWYRQDPGLGLRLIYFSYDVKMKEKGDIPEGYSVSREKKERFSLILESASTNQTSMYLCASSLTQGTSGQYFGPGTRLTVT.

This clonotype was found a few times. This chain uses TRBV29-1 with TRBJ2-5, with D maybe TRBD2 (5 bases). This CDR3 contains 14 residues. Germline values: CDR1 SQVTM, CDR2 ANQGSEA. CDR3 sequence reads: CSPPRVCDQETQYF. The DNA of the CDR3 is TGCTCCCCCCCGCGGGTCTGCGACCAAGAGACCCAGTACTTC.

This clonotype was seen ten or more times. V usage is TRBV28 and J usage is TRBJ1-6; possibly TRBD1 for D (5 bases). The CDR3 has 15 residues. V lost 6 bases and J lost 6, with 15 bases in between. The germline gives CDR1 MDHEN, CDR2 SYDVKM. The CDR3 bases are TGTGCCAGCAGCCTGGGCGGGGGTCGTAATTCACCCCTCCACTTT. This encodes CASSLGGGRNSPLHF.